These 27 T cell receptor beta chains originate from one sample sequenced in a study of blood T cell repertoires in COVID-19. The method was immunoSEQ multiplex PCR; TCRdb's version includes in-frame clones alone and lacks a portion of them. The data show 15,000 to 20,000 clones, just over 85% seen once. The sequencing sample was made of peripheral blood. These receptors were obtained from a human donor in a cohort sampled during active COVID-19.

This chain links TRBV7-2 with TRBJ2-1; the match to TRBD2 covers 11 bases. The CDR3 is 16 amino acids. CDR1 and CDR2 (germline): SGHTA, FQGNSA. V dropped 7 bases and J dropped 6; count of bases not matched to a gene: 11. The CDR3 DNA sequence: TGTGCCAGCAACGACGTAGCGGGAGGGCGGGTCAATGAGCAGTTCTTC. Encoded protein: CASNDVAGGRVNEQFF.

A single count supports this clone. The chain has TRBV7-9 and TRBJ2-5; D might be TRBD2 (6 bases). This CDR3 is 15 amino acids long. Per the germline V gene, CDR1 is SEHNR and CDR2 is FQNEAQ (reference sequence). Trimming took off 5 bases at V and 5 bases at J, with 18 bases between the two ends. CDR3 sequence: CASSDTAGRRETQYF. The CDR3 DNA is TGTGCCAGCAGCGACACCGCGGGGCGGAGGGAGACCCAGTACTTC.

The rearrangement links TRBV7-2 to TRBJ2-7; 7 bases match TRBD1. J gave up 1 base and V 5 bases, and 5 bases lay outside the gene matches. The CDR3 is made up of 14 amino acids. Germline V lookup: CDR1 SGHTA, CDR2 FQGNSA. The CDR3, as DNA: TGTGCCAGCAGCACATTGGGACAGTCCTACGAGCAGTACTTC. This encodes CASSTLGQSYEQYF.

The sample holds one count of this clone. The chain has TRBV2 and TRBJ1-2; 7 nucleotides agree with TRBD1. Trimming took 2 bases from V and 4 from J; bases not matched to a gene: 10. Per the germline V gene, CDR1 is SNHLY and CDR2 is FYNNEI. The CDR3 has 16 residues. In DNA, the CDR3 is TGTGCCAGCAGTGAAAGGCGGGCAGGGGGTGTCTATGGCTACACCTTC. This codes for CASSERRAGGVYGYTF.

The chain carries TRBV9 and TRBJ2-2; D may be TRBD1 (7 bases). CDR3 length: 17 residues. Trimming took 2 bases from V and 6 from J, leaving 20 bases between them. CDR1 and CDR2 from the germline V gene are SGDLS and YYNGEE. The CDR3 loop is CASSVHPQGGRAGELFF. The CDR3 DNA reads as TGTGCCAGCAGCGTCCACCCCCAGGGGGGACGTGCCGGGGAGCTGTTTTTT. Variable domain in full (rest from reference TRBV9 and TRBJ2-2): DSGVTQTPKHLITATGQRVTLRCSPRSGDLSVYWYQQSLDQGLQFLIQYYNGEERAKGNILERFSAQQFPDLHSELNLSSLELGDSALYFCASSVHPQGGRAGELFFGEGSRLTVL.

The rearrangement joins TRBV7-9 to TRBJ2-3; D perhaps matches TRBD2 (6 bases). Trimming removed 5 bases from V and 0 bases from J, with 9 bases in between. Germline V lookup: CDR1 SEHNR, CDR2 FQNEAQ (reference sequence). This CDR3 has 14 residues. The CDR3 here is CASSLSGSTDTQYF. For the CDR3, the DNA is TGTGCCAGCAGCCTTAGCGGCAGCACAGATACGCAGTATTTT.

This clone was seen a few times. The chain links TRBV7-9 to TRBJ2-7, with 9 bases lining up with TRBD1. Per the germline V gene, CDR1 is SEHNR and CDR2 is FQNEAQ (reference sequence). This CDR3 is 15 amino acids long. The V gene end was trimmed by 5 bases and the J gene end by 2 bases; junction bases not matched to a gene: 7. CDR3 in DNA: TGTGCCAGCAGCCACTCCGGGACAGGGCCCTACGAGCAGTACTTC. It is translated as CASSHSGTGPYEQYF. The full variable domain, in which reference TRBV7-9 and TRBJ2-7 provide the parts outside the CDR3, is DTGVSQNPRHKITKRGQNVTFRCDPISEHNRLYWYRQTLGQGPEFLTYFQNEAQLEKSRLLSDRFSAERPKGSFSTLEIQRTEQGDSAMYLCASSHSGTGPYEQYFGPGTRLTVT.

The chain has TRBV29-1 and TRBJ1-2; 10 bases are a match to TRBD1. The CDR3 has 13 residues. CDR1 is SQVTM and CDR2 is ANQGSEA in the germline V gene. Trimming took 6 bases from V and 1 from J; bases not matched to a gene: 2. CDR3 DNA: TGCAGCGTAAGGACAGGGGGTAACTATGGCTACACCTTC. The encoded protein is CSVRTGGNYGYTF.

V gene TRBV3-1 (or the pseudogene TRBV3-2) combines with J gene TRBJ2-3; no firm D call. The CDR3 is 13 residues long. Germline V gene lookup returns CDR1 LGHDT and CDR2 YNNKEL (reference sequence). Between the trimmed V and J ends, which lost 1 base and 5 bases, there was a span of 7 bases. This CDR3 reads CASSQVGEDTQYF. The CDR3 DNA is TGTGCCAGCAGCCAAGTAGGAGAAGATACGCAGTATTTT.

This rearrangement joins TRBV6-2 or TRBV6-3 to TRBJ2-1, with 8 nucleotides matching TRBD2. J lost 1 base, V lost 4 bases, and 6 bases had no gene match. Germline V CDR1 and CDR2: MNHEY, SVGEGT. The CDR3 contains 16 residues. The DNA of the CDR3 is TGTGCCAGCAGTTCCTATTTAGCGGGATCCTACAATGAGCAGTTCTTC. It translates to CASSSYLAGSYNEQFF.

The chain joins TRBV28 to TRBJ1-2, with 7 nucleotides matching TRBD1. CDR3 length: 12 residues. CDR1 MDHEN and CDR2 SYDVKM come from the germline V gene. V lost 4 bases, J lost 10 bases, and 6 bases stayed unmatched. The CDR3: CASSWRDRSYTF. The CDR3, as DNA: TGTGCCAGCAGTTGGCGGGACAGATCCTACACCTTC.

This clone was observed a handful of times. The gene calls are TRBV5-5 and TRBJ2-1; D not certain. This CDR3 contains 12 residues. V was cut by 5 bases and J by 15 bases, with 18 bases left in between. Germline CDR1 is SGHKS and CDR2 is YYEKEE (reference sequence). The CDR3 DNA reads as TGTGCCAGCAGTCCTCAATCACGACACTGGTTCTTC. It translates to CASSPQSRHWFF.

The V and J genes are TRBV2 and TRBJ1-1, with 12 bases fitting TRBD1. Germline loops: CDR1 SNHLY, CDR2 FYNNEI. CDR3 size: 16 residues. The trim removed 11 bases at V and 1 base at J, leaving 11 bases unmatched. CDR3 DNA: TGTGCCGCGGGCGGGACAGGGGGCTATCGGAACACTGAAGCTTTCTTT. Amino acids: CAAGGTGGYRNTEAFF.

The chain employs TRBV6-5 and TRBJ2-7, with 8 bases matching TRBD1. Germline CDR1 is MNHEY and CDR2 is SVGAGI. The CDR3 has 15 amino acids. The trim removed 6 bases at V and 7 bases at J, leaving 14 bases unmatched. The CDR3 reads CASRQTGTGTLEQYF. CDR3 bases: TGTGCCAGCAGACAAACCGGGACAGGTACTTTAGAGCAGTACTTC.

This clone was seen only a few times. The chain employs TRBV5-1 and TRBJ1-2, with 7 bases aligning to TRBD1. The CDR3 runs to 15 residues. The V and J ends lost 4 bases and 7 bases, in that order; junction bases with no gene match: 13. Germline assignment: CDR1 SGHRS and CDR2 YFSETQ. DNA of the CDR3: TGCGCCAGCAGCAAACAACAGACTACAGGGGTTGGCTACACCTTC. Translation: CASSKQQTTGVGYTF.

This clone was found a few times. The CDR3 region is CASSLDGVEQYF. The CDR3 DNA is TGCGCCAGCAGCTTAGACGGAGTCGAGCAGTACTTC. The V and J genes are TRBV5-1 and TRBJ2-7; D remains unclear. In germline, CDR1 is SGHRS, CDR2 YFSETQ. This CDR3 region has 12 residues. With 2 bases removed from V and 6 bases from J, the gap between germline ends came to 9 bases.

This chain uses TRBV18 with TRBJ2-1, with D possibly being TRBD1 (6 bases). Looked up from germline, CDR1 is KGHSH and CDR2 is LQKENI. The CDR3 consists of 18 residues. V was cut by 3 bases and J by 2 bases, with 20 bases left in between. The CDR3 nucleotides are TGTGCCAGCTCACCCCCCGCAGGGGCCCTAAACCCCTACAATGAGCAGTTCTTC. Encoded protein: CASSPPAGALNPYNEQFF.

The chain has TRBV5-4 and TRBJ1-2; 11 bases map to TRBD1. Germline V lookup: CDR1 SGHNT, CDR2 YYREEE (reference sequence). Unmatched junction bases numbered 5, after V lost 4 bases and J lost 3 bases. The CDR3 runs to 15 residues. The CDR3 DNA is TGTGCCAGCAGCGGACAGGGGGCAGGGGACTATGGCTACACCTTC. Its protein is CASSGQGAGDYGYTF. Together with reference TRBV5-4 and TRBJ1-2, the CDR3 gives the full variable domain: ETGVTQSPTHLIKTRGQQVTLRCSSQSGHNTVSWYQQALGQGPQFIFQYYREEENGRGNFPPRFSGLQFPNYSSELNVNALELDDSALYLCASSGQGAGDYGYTFGSGTRLTVV.

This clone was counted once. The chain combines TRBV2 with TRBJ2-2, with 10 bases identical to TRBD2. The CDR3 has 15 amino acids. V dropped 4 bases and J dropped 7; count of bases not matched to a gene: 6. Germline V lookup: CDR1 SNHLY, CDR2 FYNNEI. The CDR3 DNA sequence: TGTGCCAGCAGTGGGACTAGCGGCGGTGGCGGGGAGCTGTTTTTT. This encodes CASSGTSGGGGELFF.

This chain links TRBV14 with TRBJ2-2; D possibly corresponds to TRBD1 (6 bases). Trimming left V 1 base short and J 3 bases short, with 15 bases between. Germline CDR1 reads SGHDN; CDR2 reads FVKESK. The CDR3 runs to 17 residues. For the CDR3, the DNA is TGTGCCAGCAGCCAAGCAACCGGGACAACCTACACCGGGGAGCTGTTTTTT. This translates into CASSQATGTTYTGELFF. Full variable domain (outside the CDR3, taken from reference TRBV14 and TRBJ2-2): EAGVTQFPSHSVIEKGQTVTLRCDPISGHDNLYWYRRVMGKEIKFLLHFVKESKQDESGMPNNRFLAERTGGTYSTLKVQPAELEDSGVYFCASSQATGTTYTGELFFGEGSRLTVL.

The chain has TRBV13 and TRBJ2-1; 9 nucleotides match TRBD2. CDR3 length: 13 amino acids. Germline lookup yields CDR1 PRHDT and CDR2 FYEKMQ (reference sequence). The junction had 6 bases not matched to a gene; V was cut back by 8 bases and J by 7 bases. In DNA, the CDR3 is TGTGCCAGCCTAGTAGCGGGAGTGAATGAGCAGTTCTTC. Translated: CASLVAGVNEQFF.

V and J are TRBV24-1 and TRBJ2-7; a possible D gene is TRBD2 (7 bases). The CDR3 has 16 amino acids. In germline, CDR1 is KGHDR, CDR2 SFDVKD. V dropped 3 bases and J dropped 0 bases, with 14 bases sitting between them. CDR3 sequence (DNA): TGTGCCACCAGTGATCCGCTGAGGGGGGGCTCCTACGAGCAGTACTTC. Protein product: CATSDPLRGGSYEQYF.

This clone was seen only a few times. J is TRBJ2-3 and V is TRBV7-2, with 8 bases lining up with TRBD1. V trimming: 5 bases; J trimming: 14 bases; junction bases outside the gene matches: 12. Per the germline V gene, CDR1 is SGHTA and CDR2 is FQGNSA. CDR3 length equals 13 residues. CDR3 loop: CASSRDRGDRVYF. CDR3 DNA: TGTGCCAGCAGCCGTGACAGGGGTGATCGAGTGTATTTT. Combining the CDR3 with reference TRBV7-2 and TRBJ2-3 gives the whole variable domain GAGVSQSPSNKVTEKGKDVELRCDPISGHTALYWYRQSLGQGLEFLIYFQGNSAPDKSGLPSDRFSAERTGGSVSTLTIQRTQQEDSAVYLCASSRDRGDRVYFGPGTRLTVL.

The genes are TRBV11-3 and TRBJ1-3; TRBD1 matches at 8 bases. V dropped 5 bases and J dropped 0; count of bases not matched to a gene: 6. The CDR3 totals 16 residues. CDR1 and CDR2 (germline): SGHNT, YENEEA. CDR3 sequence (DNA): TGTGCCAGCAGCACAAGACAGGGGCCCTCTGGAAACACCATATATTTT. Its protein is CASSTRQGPSGNTIYF. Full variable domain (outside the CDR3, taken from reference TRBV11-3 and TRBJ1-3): EAGVVQSPRYKIIEKKQPVAFWCNPISGHNTLYWYLQNLGQGPELLIRYENEEAVDDSQLPKDRFSAERLKGVDSTLKIQPAELGDSAVYLCASSTRQGPSGNTIYFGEGSWLTVV.

The CDR3 nucleotides are TGTGCCAGCAGTCGAAGCGGGGGGGCCGGGAAGACCCAGTACTTC. This sequence encodes CASSRSGGAGKTQYF. The chain couples TRBV6-5 to TRBJ2-5; 10 bases align to TRBD2. The CDR3 spans 15 residues. With V trimmed by 5 bases and J by 6 bases, 9 bases remained unmatched. The germline V gene encodes CDR1 MNHEY and CDR2 SVGAGI.

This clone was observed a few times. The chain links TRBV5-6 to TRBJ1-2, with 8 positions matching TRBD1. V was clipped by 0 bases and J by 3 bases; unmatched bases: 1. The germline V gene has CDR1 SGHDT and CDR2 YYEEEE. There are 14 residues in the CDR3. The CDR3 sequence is CASSLAGGYYGYTF. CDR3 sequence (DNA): TGTGCCAGCAGCTTGGCAGGGGGCTACTATGGCTACACCTTC.

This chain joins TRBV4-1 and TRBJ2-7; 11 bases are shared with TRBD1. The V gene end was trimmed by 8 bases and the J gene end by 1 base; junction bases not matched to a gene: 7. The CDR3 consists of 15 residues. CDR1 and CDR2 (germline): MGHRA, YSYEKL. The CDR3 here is CASAAGTGGSYEQYF. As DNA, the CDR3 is TGCGCCAGCGCCGCCGGGACAGGGGGGTCCTACGAGCAGTACTTC.